This T cell receptor beta chain appears in the sequencing data of a study of cytomegalovirus exposure and HLA in healthy donors. Whole-study findings and limits: Immune exposure data for these donors was limited to CMV serostatus.

In regard to this clone: Its antigen is unidentified.

The PCR made use of 60 Vbeta and 13 Jbeta primers. Profiled with immunoSEQ multiplex PCR; TCRdb holds only in-frame clones, not every one. This sample has about 94,000 clones; roughly 78% occur once, and the top ten carry under 0.8%. The sequenced sample was PBMCs. The TCR comes from a woman in her fifties or sixties in good health and CMV-seronegative.

CDR3 bases: TGTGCCAGCGCCCACGAAAGACAGTTGAACTATGGCTACACCTTC. Protein: CASAHERQLNYGYTF. V and J are TRBV21-1 and TRBJ1-2; no check of the table's D call, TRBD1, against the DNA was made. TRBV21-1 is a recognized pseudogene. The CDR3 totals 15 residues.